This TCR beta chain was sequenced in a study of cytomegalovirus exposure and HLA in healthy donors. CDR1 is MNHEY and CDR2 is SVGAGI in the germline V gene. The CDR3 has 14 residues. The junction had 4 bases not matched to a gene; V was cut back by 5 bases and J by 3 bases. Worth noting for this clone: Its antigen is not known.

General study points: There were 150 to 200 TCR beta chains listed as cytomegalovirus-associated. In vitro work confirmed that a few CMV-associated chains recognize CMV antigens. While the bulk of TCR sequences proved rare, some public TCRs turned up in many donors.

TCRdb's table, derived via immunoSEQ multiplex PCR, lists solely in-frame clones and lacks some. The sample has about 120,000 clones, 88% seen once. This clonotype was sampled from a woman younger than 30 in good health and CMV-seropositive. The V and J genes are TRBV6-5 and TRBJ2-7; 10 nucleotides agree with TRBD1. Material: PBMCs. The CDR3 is CASSQDRGLYEQYF. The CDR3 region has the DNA TGTGCCAGCAGTCAAGACAGGGGGCTCTACGAGCAGTACTTC.